This passage covers 15 T cell receptor beta chains from one sample sequenced in a study of a mutant IDH1 vaccine in newly diagnosed glioma. Time point meaning: week 11, during vaccination. Topical imiquimod accompanied each vaccine dose, which consisted of 300 ug of mutant IDH1 20-mer peptide. Method: immunoSEQ multiplex PCR; TCRdb's copy keeps in-frame clones and lacks some. This sample has 20,000 to 30,000 clones, with about 80% found just once. These receptors have no identified antigens. The specimen was PBMCs, collected from a glioma patient whose treatment included an IDH1 peptide vaccine. These receptor sequences come from a man aged 35 to 55 with glioma.

The chain is built from TRBV4-2 and TRBJ1-4; TRBD1 aligns across 7 bases. V lost 0 bases and J lost 7; bases outside the gene matches: 8. This CDR3 is built from 16 residues. Germline loops: CDR1 LGHNA, CDR2 YNFKEQ. The CDR3 spells CASSQDVQGVSEKLFF. The CDR3, as DNA: TGTGCCAGCAGCCAAGATGTGCAGGGGGTCAGTGAAAAACTGTTTTTT.

This chain uses TRBV6-1 with TRBJ2-1; TRBD2 matches at 7 bases. After removal of 6 bases from V and 9 bases from J, the junction contained 5 bases not matched to a gene. Germline CDR1 reads MNHNS; CDR2 reads SASEGT. This CDR3 is 12 amino acids long. The CDR3 DNA sequence: TGTGCCAGCAGAGTTGCGGGAGCTGAGCAGTTCTTC. It is translated as CASRVAGAEQFF.

The chain uses TRBV6-1 and TRBJ2-3, with D possibly being TRBD1 or TRBD2 (5 bases each). V lost 8 bases, J lost 5 bases, and 20 bases lay in between. The CDR3 length is 15 residues. CDR1 and CDR2 from the germline V gene are MNHNS and SASEGT. CDR3 sequence (DNA): TGTGCCAGCCGAATACAAGGGGCCCGGGGAGATACGCAGTATTTT. This translates into CASRIQGARGDTQYF.

This rearrangement joins TRBV4-3 to TRBJ1-5; D gene uncertain. The V end lost 0 bases, the J end lost 0 bases, and 6 bases lay between the germline ends. The CDR3 totals 15 residues. The germline gives CDR1 LGHNA, CDR2 YSLEER. CDR3 sequence: CASSQDRYSNQPQHF. The CDR3 DNA follows: TGCGCCAGCAGCCAAGACAGGTATAGCAATCAGCCCCAGCATTTT.

V and J are TRBV25-1 and TRBJ2-1; 9 bases are shared with TRBD2. V shed 6 bases and J 10 bases; nucleotides not matched to a gene: 16. This CDR3 has 16 residues. CDR1 is MGHDK and CDR2 is SYGVNS in the germline V gene. The CDR3 DNA reads TGTGCCAGCAGAGACCCCGGGACTAGCCCCGGTGCGGAGCAGTTCTTC. This codes for CASRDPGTSPGAEQFF.

The chain uses TRBV6-5 and TRBJ2-2; 8 bases fit TRBD1. CDR3 length: 14 amino acids. CDR1 MNHEY and CDR2 SVGAGI come from the germline V gene. V lost 6 bases and J lost 8; bases outside the gene matches: 8. CDR3 amino acids: CASRLQGAFGELFF. The CDR3 bases are TGTGCCAGCAGACTCCAGGGGGCGTTTGGGGAGCTGTTTTTT.

The chain joins TRBV4-1 to TRBJ1-1; D call uncertain. Germline CDR1 reads MGHRA; CDR2 reads YSYEKL. The CDR3 contains 14 residues. Between the trimmed V and J ends, which lost 2 bases and 1 base, there was a span of 8 bases. The CDR3, as DNA: TGCGCCAGCAGCCAAACCCATACGAACACTGAAGCTTTCTTT. Protein: CASSQTHTNTEAFF.

This chain links TRBV9 with TRBJ1-5; TRBD1 might be the D (5 bases). V was trimmed by 0 bases and J by 5 bases, leaving 12 bases between them. Germline V gene data show CDR1 as SGDLS and CDR2 as YYNGEE. The CDR3 loop spans 15 amino acids. CDR3 region: CASSVEDRGDQPQHF. The CDR3 nucleotides are TGTGCCAGCAGCGTAGAAGATCGGGGGGATCAGCCCCAGCATTTT.

The rearrangement joins TRBV6-1 to TRBJ1-2, with 7 bases identical to TRBD1. The germline gives CDR1 MNHNS, CDR2 SASEGT. The CDR3 runs to 14 residues. J lost 3 bases, V lost 6 bases, and 7 bases had no gene match. The CDR3 region has the DNA TGTGCCAGCAGCCGGGACAGCTACTACTATGGCTACACCTTC. Its protein is CASSRDSYYYGYTF.

Points on this clone: Compared with germline, one end of the junction differs, possibly owing to a read error. The same CDR3 can be traced to other DNA sequences in this sample. This rearrangement joins TRBV5-6 to TRBJ1-1, with D unresolved. The CDR3 totals 13 residues. Looked up from germline, CDR1 is SGHDT and CDR2 is YYEEEE. The CDR3, as DNA: TGTGCCAGCACCTTGACTGACAACACTGAAGCTTTCTTT. Protein sequence: CASTLTDNTEAFF.

The chain carries TRBV4-3 and TRBJ2-2; D is possibly TRBD2 (5 bases). CDR3 length: 14 amino acids. The V and J ends lost 6 bases and 1 base respectively, with 9 bases between them. In germline, CDR1 is LGHNA, CDR2 YSLEER. The CDR3 DNA follows: TGCGCCAGCAGACTACGGGAGAACACCGGGGAGCTGTTTTTT. Its translation is CASRLRENTGELFF.

The CDR3 DNA reads TGTGCCAGCAGTTCGGCCCCCGAGGCTAGGCGTGGAGAGACCCAGTACTTC. This encodes CASSSAPEARRGETQYF. The chain has TRBV27 and TRBJ2-5, with D uncertain. The germline V and J ends were trimmed by 4 bases and 4 bases, with 22 bases remaining between them. CDR3 size: 17 residues. The germline CDR1 and CDR2 sequences are MNHEY and SMNVEV (reference sequence).

This clone showed up just a few times. The chain recombines TRBV29-1 with TRBJ1-1, with 10 bases aligning to TRBD1. Germline CDR1 is SQVTM and CDR2 is ANQGSEA. This CDR3 region has 14 residues. J was trimmed by 3 bases and V by 4 bases; bases with no gene match: 5. The CDR3, as DNA: TGCAGCGTTGTCCGGACAGGGGGGGACACTGAAGCTTTCTTT. This sequence encodes CSVVRTGGDTEAFF. The entire variable domain, with the rest obtained from reference TRBV29-1 and TRBJ1-1, is as follows: SAVISQKPSRDICQRGTSLTIQCQVDSQVTMMFWYRQQPGQSLTLIATANQGSEATYESGFVIDKFPISRPNLTFSTLTVSNMSPEDSSIYLCSVVRTGGDTEAFFGQGTRLTVV.

The V call is TRBV19, the J call TRBJ1-1; tentatively, D is TRBD1 (6 bases). V lost 5 bases to trimming and J lost 2 bases, with 15 bases between them. CDR3 length equals 15 residues. Germline lookup yields CDR1 LNHDA and CDR2 SQIVND (reference sequence). The CDR3 region has the DNA TGTGCCAGTAGTCCCCAATGGGGGGGCAACACTGAAGCTTTCTTT. Its translation: CASSPQWGGNTEAFF.

The CDR3 DNA reads TGTGCCAGCCTAACAACTAGCGGGATAAACAATGAGCAGTTCTTC. Protein: CASLTTSGINNEQFF. V and J are TRBV2 and TRBJ2-1; TRBD2 aligns across 10 bases. CDR1 is SNHLY and CDR2 is FYNNEI in the germline V gene. The CDR3 extends over 15 amino acids. V lost 8 bases to trimming and J lost 5 bases; unmatched junction nucleotides: 9.